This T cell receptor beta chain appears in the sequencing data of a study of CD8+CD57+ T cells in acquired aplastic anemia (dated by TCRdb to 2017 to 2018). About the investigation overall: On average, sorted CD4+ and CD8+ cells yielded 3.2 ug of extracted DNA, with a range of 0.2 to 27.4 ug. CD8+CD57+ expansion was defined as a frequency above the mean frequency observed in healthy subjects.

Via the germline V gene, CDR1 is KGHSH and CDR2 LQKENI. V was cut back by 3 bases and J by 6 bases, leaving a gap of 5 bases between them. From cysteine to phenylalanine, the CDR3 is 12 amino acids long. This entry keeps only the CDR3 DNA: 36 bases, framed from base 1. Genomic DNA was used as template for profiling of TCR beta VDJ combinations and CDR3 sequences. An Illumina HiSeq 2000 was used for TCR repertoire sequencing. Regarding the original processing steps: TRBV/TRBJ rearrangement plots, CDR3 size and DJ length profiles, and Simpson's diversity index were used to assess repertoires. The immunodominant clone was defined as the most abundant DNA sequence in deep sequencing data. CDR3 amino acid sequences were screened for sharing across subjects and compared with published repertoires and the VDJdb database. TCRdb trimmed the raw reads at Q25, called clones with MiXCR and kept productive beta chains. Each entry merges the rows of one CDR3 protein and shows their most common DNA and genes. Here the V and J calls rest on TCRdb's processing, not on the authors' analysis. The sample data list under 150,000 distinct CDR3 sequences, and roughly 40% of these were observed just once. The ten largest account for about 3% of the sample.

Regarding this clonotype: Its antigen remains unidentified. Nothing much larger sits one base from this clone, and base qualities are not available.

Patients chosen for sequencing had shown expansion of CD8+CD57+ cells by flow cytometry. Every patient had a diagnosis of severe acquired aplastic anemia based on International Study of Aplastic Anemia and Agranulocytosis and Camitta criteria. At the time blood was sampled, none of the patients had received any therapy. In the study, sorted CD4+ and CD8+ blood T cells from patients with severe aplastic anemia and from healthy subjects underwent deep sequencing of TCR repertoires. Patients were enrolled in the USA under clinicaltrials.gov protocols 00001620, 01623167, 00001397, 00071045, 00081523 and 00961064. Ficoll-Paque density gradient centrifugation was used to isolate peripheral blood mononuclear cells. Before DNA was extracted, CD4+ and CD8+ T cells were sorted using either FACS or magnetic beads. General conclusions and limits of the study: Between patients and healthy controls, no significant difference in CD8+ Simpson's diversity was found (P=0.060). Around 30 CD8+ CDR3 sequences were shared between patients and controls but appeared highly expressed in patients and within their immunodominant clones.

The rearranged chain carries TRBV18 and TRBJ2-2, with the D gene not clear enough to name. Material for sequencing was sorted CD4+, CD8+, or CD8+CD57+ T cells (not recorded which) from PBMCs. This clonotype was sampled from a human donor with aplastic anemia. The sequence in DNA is TGTGCCAGCTCACCTACCCCCGGGGAGCTGTTTTTT. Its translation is CASSPTPGELFF.